The 31 T cell receptor beta chains in this list originate from one sample, sequenced in a study of shared clonotypes between healthy human individuals. Libraries were prepared by immunoSEQ multiplex PCR; TCRdb keeps only in-frame clonotypes and omits some of them. This sample has roughly 2.5 million clones, with roughly nine tenths found just once. Sequencing used naive CD4+ T cells sorted from blood. Stated subset: CD45RA+ positively selected. The receptors here all came from a young man in good health.

The V and J genes are TRBV7-2 and TRBJ2-7; 7 bases agree with TRBD1. J was trimmed by 3 bases and V by 2 bases; bases with no gene match: 10. Germline CDR1 is SGHTA and CDR2 is FQGNSA. CDR3 length: 16 amino acids. The CDR3 DNA reads TGTGCCAGCAGCTTAAATTTGGGACAGAGAGTCTACGAGCAGTACTTC. It translates to CASSLNLGQRVYEQYF. Filled out from reference TRBV7-2 and TRBJ2-7, the complete variable domain reads GAGVSQSPSNKVTEKGKDVELRCDPISGHTALYWYRQSLGQGLEFLIYFQGNSAPDKSGLPSDRFSAERTGGSVSTLTIQRTQQEDSAVYLCASSLNLGQRVYEQYFGPGTRLTVT.

This clone is a singleton in its sample. The chain employs TRBV30 and TRBJ1-3; no clear D gene. V was clipped by 2 bases and J by 7 bases, with 9 bases between them. Germline CDR1 is GTSNPN and CDR2 is SVGIG (reference sequence). The length of the CDR3 is 12 residues. The CDR3 DNA sequence: TGTGCCTGGAGTCTAGTTGGCAACACCATATATTTT. Encoded protein: CAWSLVGNTIYF.

The chain joins TRBV30 to TRBJ1-4, with TRBD1 identical over 11 bases. CDR1 and CDR2 (germline): GTSNPN, SVGIG (reference sequence). The CDR3 extends over 14 amino acids. The trim removed 2 bases at V and 8 bases at J, leaving 4 bases unmatched. The CDR3 spells CAWSRTGGQEKLFF. Here the CDR3 DNA reads TGTGCCTGGAGTCGGACAGGGGGCCAGGAAAAACTGTTTTTT.

V is TRBV10-3 and J is TRBJ2-7; 11 positions agree with TRBD2. Germline-derived CDR1 and CDR2 are ENHRY and SYGVKD. The CDR3 has 17 residues. J was trimmed by 0 bases and V by 3 bases; bases with no gene match: 7. The CDR3 nucleotides are TGTGCCATCAGTGATGGGGGACTAGCGGTAAGCTCCTACGAGCAGTACTTC. The encoded protein is CAISDGGLAVSSYEQYF.

V is TRBV2 and J is TRBJ2-1; 9 nucleotides agree with TRBD2. The germline gives CDR1 SNHLY, CDR2 FYNNEI. The junction had 13 bases not matched to a gene; V was cut back by 0 bases and J by 4 bases. The CDR3 extends over 19 amino acids. The DNA of the CDR3 is TGTGCCAGCAGTGAAGCGCGACTAGCGGCCATTACAAAGTACAATGAGCAGTTCTTC. Its protein product is CASSEARLAAITKYNEQFF.

This chain joins TRBV30 and TRBJ2-6; 13 bases map to TRBD2. The CDR3 loop spans 18 amino acids. The V and J ends lost 2 bases and 2 bases, in that order; junction bases with no gene match: 6. Germline V gene lookup returns CDR1 GTSNPN and CDR2 SVGIG (reference sequence). The CDR3 is CAWSPTSGRTTGANVLTF. The CDR3, as DNA: TGTGCCTGGAGTCCGACTAGCGGGAGGACAACTGGGGCCAACGTCCTGACTTTC.

The CDR3 sequence: CASWFPGQTEAFF. The CDR3 bases are TGTGCCAGCTGGTTCCCGGGGCAAACTGAAGCTTTCTTT. This chain joins TRBV6-1 and TRBJ1-1; D might be TRBD1 (5 bases). CDR3 size: 13 residues. Between the trimmed V and J ends, which lost 8 bases and 5 bases, there was a span of 15 bases. The germline V gene has CDR1 MNHNS and CDR2 SASEGT.

CDR3 amino acids: CASSASGNSYEQYF. CDR3 bases: TGCGCCAGCAGCGCTAGCGGGAACTCCTACGAGCAGTACTTC. The rearrangement joins TRBV5-1 to TRBJ2-7; 9 bases align to TRBD2. After removal of 4 bases from V and 0 bases from J, the junction contained 2 bases not matched to a gene. The germline V gene encodes CDR1 SGHRS and CDR2 YFSETQ. The length of the CDR3 is 14 residues.

This clone was counted only a few times. This chain uses TRBV30 with TRBJ1-5; D gene ambiguous. The V and J ends lost 2 bases and 0 bases respectively, with 11 bases between them. Per the germline V gene, CDR1 is GTSNPN and CDR2 is SVGIG (reference sequence). This CDR3 is built from 15 residues. Here the CDR3 DNA reads TGTGCCTGGAGTAAGGGATGGTATAGCAATCAGCCCCAGCATTTT. The encoded protein is CAWSKGWYSNQPQHF.

V usage is TRBV7-8 and J usage is TRBJ2-5; D ambiguous. The V end was cut by 11 bases, the J end by 4 bases, with 8 bases between. The CDR3 has 10 residues. Germline V gene data show CDR1 as SGHVS and CDR2 as FQNEAQ. The CDR3 coding sequence is TGTGCCGACGGCGGAGAGACCCAGTACTTC. Amino acids: CADGGETQYF. Full variable domain (remainder filled in from reference TRBV7-8 and TRBJ2-5): GAGVSQSPRYKVAKRGQDVALRCDPISGHVSLFWYQQALGQGPEFLTYFQNEAQLDKSGLPSDRFFAERPEGSVSTLKIQRTQQEDSAVYLCADGGETQYFGPGTRLLVL.

The V call is TRBV6-6, the J call TRBJ2-7; D remains unclear. Germline loops: CDR1 MNHNY, CDR2 SVGAGI (reference sequence). The CDR3 has 12 amino acids. Trimming took 10 bases from V and 3 from J, leaving 13 bases between them. CDR3 region: CATGRGLYEQYF. The CDR3 DNA is TGTGCCACCGGCCGAGGTCTCTACGAGCAGTACTTC.

J is TRBJ1-6 and V is TRBV4-1, with D hard to call. Between the trimmed V and J ends, which lost 0 bases and 10 bases, there was a span of 10 bases. From germline, CDR1 is MGHRA and CDR2 YSYEKL. The length of the CDR3 is 14 residues. This CDR3 is CASSQEVGRSPLHF. In nucleotides, the CDR3 is TGCGCCAGCAGCCAAGAGGTAGGGAGGTCACCCCTCCACTTT.

The rearrangement uses TRBV5-1 and TRBJ1-4, with 11 positions matching TRBD1. Per germline, CDR1 SGHRS and CDR2 YFSETQ. The CDR3 consists of 14 residues. Unmatched junction bases numbered 3, after V lost 4 bases and J lost 7 bases. The CDR3 protein is CASSPGTGGEKLFF. CDR3 in DNA: TGCGCCAGCAGCCCAGGGACAGGGGGTGAAAAACTGTTTTTT.

This chain joins TRBV5-1 and TRBJ2-3, with D unresolved. Germline assignment: CDR1 SGHRS and CDR2 YFSETQ. The CDR3 contains 15 residues. Deletions cut 0 bases from V and 0 bases from J, with 8 bases between. The CDR3 DNA reads TGCGCCAGCAGCTTGGGACTCGGTAGCACAGATACGCAGTATTTT. This encodes CASSLGLGSTDTQYF.

This clone was seen once. V gene TRBV11-2 combines with J gene TRBJ2-7, with D possibly being TRBD1 (5 bases). Trimming removed 5 bases from V and 0 bases from J, with 14 bases in between. Germline V gene lookup returns CDR1 SGHAT and CDR2 FQNNGV. The CDR3 is 15 residues long. The CDR3 reads CASSLRKGISYEQYF. The CDR3 bases are TGTGCCAGCAGCCTCCGGAAGGGGATCTCCTACGAGCAGTACTTC.

The chain has TRBV7-6 and TRBJ1-4, with 7 bases that match TRBD1. The germline V gene has CDR1 SGHVS and CDR2 FNYEAQ. This CDR3 has 17 residues. After removal of 2 bases from V and 9 bases from J, the junction contained 15 bases not matched to a gene. The CDR3: CASSLSPVGTVSQKLFF. CDR3 DNA: TGTGCCAGCAGCTTAAGTCCCGTCGGGACAGTTTCCCAAAAACTGTTTTTT.

The chain joins TRBV11-3 to TRBJ2-7; unclear D gene. The CDR3 consists of 14 residues. From germline, CDR1 is SGHNT and CDR2 YENEEA. V gave up 1 base and J gave up 5 bases, with 12 bases separating them. The CDR3 reads CASSLGYGPDEQYF. CDR3 nucleotides: TGTGCCAGCAGCTTAGGGTATGGGCCGGACGAGCAGTACTTC. Variable domain in full (rest from reference TRBV11-3 and TRBJ2-7): EAGVVQSPRYKIIEKKQPVAFWCNPISGHNTLYWYLQNLGQGPELLIRYENEEAVDDSQLPKDRFSAERLKGVDSTLKIQPAELGDSAVYLCASSLGYGPDEQYFGPGTRLTVT.

As regards this clone: Other DNA sequences in this specimen translate into the identical CDR3. This rearrangement joins TRBV5-1 to TRBJ1-3; D remains ambiguous. The CDR3 covers 15 residues. Trimming took 0 bases from V and 0 from J, leaving 7 bases between them. Germline-derived CDR1 and CDR2 are SGHRS and YFSETQ. The CDR3 DNA sequence: TGCGCCAGCAGCTTGGAACCCGTCTCTGGAAACACCATATATTTT. This codes for CASSLEPVSGNTIYF.

The V call is TRBV23-1, the J call TRBJ2-6; unclear D gene. TRBV23-1 is an ORF, and what it does is uncertain. The CDR3 totals 17 residues. V gave up 0 bases and J gave up 0 bases, with 9 bases separating them. The CDR3 DNA follows: TGCGCCAGCAGTCAATCTGAAATCCCCTCTGGGGCCAACGTCCTGACTTTC. Its translation: CASSQSEIPSGANVLTF.

The V call is TRBV18, the J call TRBJ2-3; unclear D gene. This CDR3 contains 13 residues. Germline CDR1 and CDR2: KGHSH and LQKENI. V lost 3 bases and J 2 bases, leaving 6 bases between the germline ends. CDR3 region: CASSPMITDTQYF. Written as DNA, the CDR3 is TGTGCCAGCTCACCCATGATCACAGATACGCAGTATTTT.

Points on this clone: A much larger clonotype is one base distant, so this may be a read error. This sample also contains other DNA sequences that code for the same CDR3. The chain couples TRBV7-2 to TRBJ2-7; D unclear. Germline CDR1 SGHTA, CDR2 FQGNSA. Trimming shortened V by 2 bases and J by 3 bases, and 2 bases separated the two germline ends. This CDR3 has 11 amino acids. Here the CDR3 reads CASSLYYEQYF. The CDR3 coding sequence is TGTGCCAGCAGCTTATACTACGAGCAGTACTTC. The full variable domain, in which reference TRBV7-2 and TRBJ2-7 provide the parts outside the CDR3, is GAGVSQSPSNKVTEKGKDVELRCDPISGHTALYWYRQSLGQGLEFLIYFQGNSAPDKSGLPSDRFSAERTGGSVSTLTIQRTQQEDSAVYLCASSLYYEQYFGPGTRLTVT.

The chain couples TRBV28 to TRBJ2-6, with D unclear. Per the germline V gene, CDR1 is MDHEN and CDR2 is SYDVKM. The germline V and J ends were trimmed by 6 bases and 3 bases, with 6 bases remaining between them. The CDR3 loop spans 13 amino acids. The CDR3 loop is CASSQNGANVLTF. CDR3 sequence (DNA): TGTGCCAGCAGCCAGAATGGGGCCAACGTCCTGACTTTC.

V gene TRBV30 combines with J gene TRBJ2-1; no definite D call. Trimming took 1 base from V and 6 from J, leaving 10 bases between them. Germline CDR1 and CDR2: GTSNPN and SVGIG (reference sequence). This CDR3 contains 13 residues. CDR3 bases: TGTGCCTGGAGTGGATACATCGGCAATGAGCAGTTCTTC. Its protein is CAWSGYIGNEQFF. Full variable domain (outside the CDR3, taken from reference TRBV30 and TRBJ2-1): SQTIHQWPATLVQPVGSPLSLECTVEGTSNPNLYWYRQAAGRGLQLLFYSVGIGQISSEVPQNLSASRPQDRQFILSSKKLLLSDSGFYLCAWSGYIGNEQFFGPGTRLTVL.

The chain joins TRBV6-6 to TRBJ1-1; D gene uncertain. V was pared by 8 bases and J by 3 bases, with 10 bases between. Germline CDR1 MNHNY, CDR2 SVGAGI (reference sequence). The CDR3 is 12 amino acids. CDR3 DNA: TGTGCCAGCCCACTCCGGGACACTGAAGCTTTCTTT. This gives the protein CASPLRDTEAFF.

The chain couples TRBV10-1 to TRBJ2-2, with D maybe TRBD2 (5 bases). Trimming cost V 3 bases and J 0 bases, with 14 bases left between them. The germline gives CDR1 WNHNN, CDR2 SYGVQD (reference sequence). The CDR3 spans 17 residues. The CDR3 loop is CASSDPSVGANTGELFF. In nucleotides, the CDR3 is TGCGCCAGCAGTGACCCGTCAGTGGGAGCGAACACCGGGGAGCTGTTTTTT.

The chain recombines TRBV15 with TRBJ1-3, with D tentatively TRBD1 (5 bases). Deletions cut 5 bases from V and 2 bases from J, with 10 bases between. This CDR3 is built from 14 residues. Looked up from germline, CDR1 is LNHNV and CDR2 is YYDKDF (reference sequence). As DNA, the CDR3 is TGTGCCACCAGCGTCGGGGGACCTGGAAACACCATATATTTT. It codes for CATSVGGPGNTIYF.

This sequence joins TRBV7-2 and TRBJ2-3; 10 bases are shared with TRBD2. This CDR3 is 15 amino acids long. Germline V gene sequence: CDR1 SGHTA, CDR2 FQGNSA. The trim removed 5 bases at V and 6 bases at J, leaving 8 bases unmatched. CDR3 region: CASSVSSGRWDTQYF. In nucleotides, the CDR3 is TGTGCCAGCAGCGTGTCTAGCGGGAGATGGGATACGCAGTATTTT. The variable domain in full, with the rest retrieved from reference TRBV7-2 and TRBJ2-3, is GAGVSQSPSNKVTEKGKDVELRCDPISGHTALYWYRQSLGQGLEFLIYFQGNSAPDKSGLPSDRFSAERTGGSVSTLTIQRTQQEDSAVYLCASSVSSGRWDTQYFGPGTRLTVL.

The DNA for the CDR3 is TGTGCCAGCAGCGTAGCTATGGGGGGCCACGGGGAGCTGTTTTTT. Translated, it gives CASSVAMGGHGELFF. This chain links TRBV9 with TRBJ2-2, with D perhaps given as TRBD1 or TRBD2 (6 bases each). CDR3 length equals 15 residues. Trimming pared 0 bases from V and 7 bases from J, leaving 13 bases between. Germline CDR1 reads SGDLS; CDR2 reads YYNGEE.

The J gene is TRBJ1-5, the V gene TRBV6-1; a weak D match, TRBD1 (5 bases). Germline V gives CDR1 MNHNS, CDR2 SASEGT. The V end lost 0 bases, the J end lost 12 bases, and 18 bases lay between the germline ends. The CDR3 has 15 amino acids. The CDR3, as DNA: TGTGCCAGCAGTGAAGCTTCTTCGGGACTGACCAGCCAGCATTTT. It yields the protein CASSEASSGLTSQHF.

This clone was observed once. V is TRBV7-2 and J is TRBJ2-7; D is undetermined. This CDR3 has 15 residues. V was pared by 5 bases and J by 5 bases, with 19 bases between. Germline CDR1 and CDR2: SGHTA and FQGNSA. The CDR3 reads CASSIVGSTPHEQYF. The CDR3 nucleotides read TGTGCCAGCAGCATTGTAGGTAGTACCCCCCACGAGCAGTACTTC.

V and J are TRBV6-5 and TRBJ2-7, with D tentatively TRBD1 or TRBD2 (7 bases each). Germline CDR1 is MNHEY and CDR2 is SVGAGI. The CDR3 totals 14 residues. V lost 7 bases and J lost 1, with 14 bases in between. CDR3 DNA: TGTGCCAGCACTTTCAGGGGGGGTTCCTACGAGCAGTACTTC. This translates into CASTFRGGSYEQYF.